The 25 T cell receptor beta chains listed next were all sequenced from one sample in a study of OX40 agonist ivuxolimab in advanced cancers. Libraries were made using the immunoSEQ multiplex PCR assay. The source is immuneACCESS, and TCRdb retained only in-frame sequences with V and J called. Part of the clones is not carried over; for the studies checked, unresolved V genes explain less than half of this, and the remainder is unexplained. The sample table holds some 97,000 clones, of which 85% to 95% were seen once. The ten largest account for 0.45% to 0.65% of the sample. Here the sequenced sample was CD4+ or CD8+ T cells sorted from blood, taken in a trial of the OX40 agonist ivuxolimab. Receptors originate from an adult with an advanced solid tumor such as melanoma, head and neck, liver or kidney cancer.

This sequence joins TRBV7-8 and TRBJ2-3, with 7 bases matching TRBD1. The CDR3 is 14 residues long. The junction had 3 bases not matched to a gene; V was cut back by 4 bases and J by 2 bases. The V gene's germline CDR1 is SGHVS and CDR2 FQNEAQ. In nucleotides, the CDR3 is TGTGCCAGCAGCTCCGACAGGGTCACAGATACGCAGTATTTT. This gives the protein CASSSDRVTDTQYF.

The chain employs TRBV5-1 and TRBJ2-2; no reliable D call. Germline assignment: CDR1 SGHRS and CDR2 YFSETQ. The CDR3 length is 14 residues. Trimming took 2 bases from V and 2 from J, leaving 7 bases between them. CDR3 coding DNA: TGCGCCAGCAGCTTCGGCCAAAACACCGGGGAGCTGTTTTTT. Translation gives CASSFGQNTGELFF.

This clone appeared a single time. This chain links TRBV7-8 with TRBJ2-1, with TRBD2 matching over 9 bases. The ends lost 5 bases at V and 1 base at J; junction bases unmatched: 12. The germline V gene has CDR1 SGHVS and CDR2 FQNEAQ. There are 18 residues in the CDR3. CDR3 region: CASSPLNPSGISYNEQFF. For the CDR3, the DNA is TGTGCCAGCAGCCCACTTAACCCTAGCGGGATATCCTACAATGAGCAGTTCTTC.

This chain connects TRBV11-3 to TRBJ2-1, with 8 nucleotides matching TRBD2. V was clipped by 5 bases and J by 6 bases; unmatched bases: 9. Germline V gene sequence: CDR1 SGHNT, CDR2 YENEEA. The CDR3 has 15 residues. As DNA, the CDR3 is TGTGCCAGCAGCCCCGGGGGGGGACTCGGCAATGAGCAGTTCTTC. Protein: CASSPGGGLGNEQFF. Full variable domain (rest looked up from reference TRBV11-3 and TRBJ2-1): EAGVVQSPRYKIIEKKQPVAFWCNPISGHNTLYWYLQNLGQGPELLIRYENEEAVDDSQLPKDRFSAERLKGVDSTLKIQPAELGDSAVYLCASSPGGGLGNEQFFGPGTRLTVL.

CDR3 loop: CASIKESNQPQHF. The CDR3 DNA follows: TGTGCCAGCATTAAGGAGAGCAATCAGCCCCAGCATTTT. The chain joins TRBV6-1 to TRBJ1-5; D is unresolved. The CDR3 totals 13 residues. V was pared by 7 bases and J by 1 base, with 8 bases between. In germline, CDR1 is MNHNS, CDR2 SASEGT.

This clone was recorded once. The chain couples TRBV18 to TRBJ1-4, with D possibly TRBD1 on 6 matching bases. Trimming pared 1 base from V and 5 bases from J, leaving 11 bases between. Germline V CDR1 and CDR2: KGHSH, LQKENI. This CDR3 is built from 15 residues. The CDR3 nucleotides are TGTGCCAGCTCACCACTAGTACAGGGCAATGAAAAACTGTTTTTT. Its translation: CASSPLVQGNEKLFF.

The CDR3 protein is CASSLIDGPQYF. Written as DNA, the CDR3 is TGTGCCAGCAGCTTAATTGACGGGCCCCAGTACTTC. The chain joins TRBV7-3 to TRBJ2-5; D gene uncertain. Germline lookup yields CDR1 SGHTA and CDR2 FQGTGA. The CDR3 is 12 residues long. The V end lost 1 base, the J end lost 9 bases, and 9 bases lay between the germline ends. Complete variable domain (other parts from reference TRBV7-3 and TRBJ2-5): GAGVSQTPSNKVTEKGKYVELRCDPISGHTALYWYRQSLGQGPEFLIYFQGTGAADDSGLPNDRFFAVRPEGSVSTLKIQRTERGDSAVYLCASSLIDGPQYFGPGTRLLVL.

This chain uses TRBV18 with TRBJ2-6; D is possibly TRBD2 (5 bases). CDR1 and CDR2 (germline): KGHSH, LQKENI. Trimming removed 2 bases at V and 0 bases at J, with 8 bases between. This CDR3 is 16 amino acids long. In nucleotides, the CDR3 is TGTGCCAGCTCACCATTGGGGAGCTCTGGGGCCAACGTCCTGACTTTC. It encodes CASSPLGSSGANVLTF.

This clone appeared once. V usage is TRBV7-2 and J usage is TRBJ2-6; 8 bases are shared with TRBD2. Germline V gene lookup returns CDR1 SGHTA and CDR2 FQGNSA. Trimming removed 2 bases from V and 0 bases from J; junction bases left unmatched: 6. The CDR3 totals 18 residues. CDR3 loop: CASSLSLAGASGANVLTF. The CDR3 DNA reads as TGTGCCAGCAGCTTAAGCCTAGCGGGCGCCTCTGGGGCCAACGTCCTGACTTTC.

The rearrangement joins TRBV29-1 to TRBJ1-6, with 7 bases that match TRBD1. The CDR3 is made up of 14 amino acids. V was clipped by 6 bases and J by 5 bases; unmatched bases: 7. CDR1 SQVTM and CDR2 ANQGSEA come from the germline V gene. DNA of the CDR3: TGCAGCGTAAAAGGGGGACAGCATAATTCACCCCTCCACTTT. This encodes CSVKGGQHNSPLHF.

This chain's CDR3 is CASSLQGGHTEAFF. The CDR3 DNA sequence: TGCGCCAGCAGCTTGCAAGGGGGGCACACTGAAGCTTTCTTT. V is TRBV5-1 and J is TRBJ1-1, with TRBD1 as a possible D gene (6 bases). The CDR3 totals 14 residues. The V end was cut by 1 base, the J end by 3 bases, with 10 bases between. Germline V gene data show CDR1 as SGHRS and CDR2 as YFSETQ.

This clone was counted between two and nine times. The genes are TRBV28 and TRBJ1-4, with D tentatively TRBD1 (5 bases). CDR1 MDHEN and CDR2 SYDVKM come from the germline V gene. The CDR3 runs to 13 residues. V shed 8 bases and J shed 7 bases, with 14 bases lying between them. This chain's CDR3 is CASRDGGSEKLFF. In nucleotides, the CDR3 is TGTGCCAGCCGGGACGGGGGTAGTGAAAAACTGTTTTTT.

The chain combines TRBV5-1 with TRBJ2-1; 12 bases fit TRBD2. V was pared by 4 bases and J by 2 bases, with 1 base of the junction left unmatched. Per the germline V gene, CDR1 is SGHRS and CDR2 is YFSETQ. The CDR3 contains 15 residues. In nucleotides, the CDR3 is TGCGCCAGCAGCCGGACTAGCGGGACCTACAATGAGCAGTTCTTC. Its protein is CASSRTSGTYNEQFF. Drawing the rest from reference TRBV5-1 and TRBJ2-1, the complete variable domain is KAGVTQTPRYLIKTRGQQVTLSCSPISGHRSVSWYQQTPGQGLQFLFEYFSETQRNKGNFPGRFSGRQFSNSRSEMNVSTLELGDSALYLCASSRTSGTYNEQFFGPGTRLTVL.

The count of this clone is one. This CDR3 is CASSLQGRRPQHF. The CDR3 DNA sequence: TGTGCCAGCAGTCTACAGGGTAGGCGGCCCCAGCATTTT. The chain carries TRBV27 and TRBJ1-5, with D possibly TRBD1 on 6 matching bases. The CDR3 runs to 13 residues. With 5 bases removed from V and 9 bases from J, the gap between germline ends came to 14 bases. Germline-derived CDR1 and CDR2 are MNHEY and SMNVEV (reference sequence).

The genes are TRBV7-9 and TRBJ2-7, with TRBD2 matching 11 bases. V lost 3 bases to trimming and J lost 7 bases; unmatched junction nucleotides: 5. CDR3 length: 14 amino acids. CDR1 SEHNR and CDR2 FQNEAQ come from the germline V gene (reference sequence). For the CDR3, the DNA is TGTGCCAGCAGCTTCGGGACTAGCGGTGAGGAGCAGTACTTC. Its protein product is CASSFGTSGEEQYF.

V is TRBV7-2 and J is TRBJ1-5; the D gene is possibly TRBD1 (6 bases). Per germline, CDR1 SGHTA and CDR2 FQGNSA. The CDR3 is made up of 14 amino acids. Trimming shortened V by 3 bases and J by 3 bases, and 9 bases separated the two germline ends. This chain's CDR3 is CASSLGQDNQPQHF. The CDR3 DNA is TGTGCCAGCAGCTTGGGACAAGACAATCAGCCCCAGCATTTT.

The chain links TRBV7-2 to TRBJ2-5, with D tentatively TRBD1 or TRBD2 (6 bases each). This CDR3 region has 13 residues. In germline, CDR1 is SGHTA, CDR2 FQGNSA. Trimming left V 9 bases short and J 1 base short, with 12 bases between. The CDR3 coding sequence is TGTGCCAGTAGAGGGGGGCCCCAAGAGACCCAGTACTTC. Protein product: CASRGGPQETQYF.

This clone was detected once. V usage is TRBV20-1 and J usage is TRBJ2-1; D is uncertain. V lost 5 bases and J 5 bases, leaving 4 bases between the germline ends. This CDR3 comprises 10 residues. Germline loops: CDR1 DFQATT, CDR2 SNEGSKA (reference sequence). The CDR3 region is CSAWDNEQFF. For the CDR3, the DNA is TGCAGTGCTTGGGACAATGAGCAGTTCTTC.

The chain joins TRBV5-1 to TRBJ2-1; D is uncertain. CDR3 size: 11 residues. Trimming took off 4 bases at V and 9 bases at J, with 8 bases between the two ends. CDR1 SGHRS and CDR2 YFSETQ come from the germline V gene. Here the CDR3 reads CASSEFSEQFF. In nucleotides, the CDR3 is TGCGCCAGCAGCGAATTTAGTGAGCAGTTCTTC.

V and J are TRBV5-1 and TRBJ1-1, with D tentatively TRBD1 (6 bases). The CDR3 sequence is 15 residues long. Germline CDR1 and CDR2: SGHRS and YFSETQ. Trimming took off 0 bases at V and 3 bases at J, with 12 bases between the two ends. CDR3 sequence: CASSLEGDGYTEAFF. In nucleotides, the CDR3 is TGCGCCAGCAGCTTGGAGGGGGATGGGTACACTGAAGCTTTCTTT.

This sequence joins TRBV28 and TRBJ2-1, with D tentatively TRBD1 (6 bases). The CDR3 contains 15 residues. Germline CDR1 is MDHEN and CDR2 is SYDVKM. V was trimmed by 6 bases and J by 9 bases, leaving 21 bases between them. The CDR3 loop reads CASRPTGRRGSEQFF. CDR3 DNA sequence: TGTGCCAGCAGGCCTACAGGGAGAAGGGGGAGTGAGCAGTTCTTC.

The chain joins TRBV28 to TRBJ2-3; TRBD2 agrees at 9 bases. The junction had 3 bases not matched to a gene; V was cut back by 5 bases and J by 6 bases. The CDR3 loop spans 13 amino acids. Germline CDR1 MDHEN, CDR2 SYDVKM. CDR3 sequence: CASSASGTDTQYF. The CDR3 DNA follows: TGTGCCAGCAGTGCTAGCGGGACCGATACGCAGTATTTT.

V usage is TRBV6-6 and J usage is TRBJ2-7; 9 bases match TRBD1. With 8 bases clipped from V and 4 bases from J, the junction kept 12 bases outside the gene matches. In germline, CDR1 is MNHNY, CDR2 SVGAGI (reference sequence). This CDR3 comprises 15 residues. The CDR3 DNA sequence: TGTGCCAGCTGCAACCCCGGGACAGGGATATACGAGCAGTACTTC. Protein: CASCNPGTGIYEQYF.

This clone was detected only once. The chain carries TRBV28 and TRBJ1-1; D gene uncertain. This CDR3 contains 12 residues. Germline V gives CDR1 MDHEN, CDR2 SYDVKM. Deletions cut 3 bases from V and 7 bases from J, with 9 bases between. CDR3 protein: CASSFFLREAFF. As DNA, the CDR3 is TGTGCCAGCAGTTTTTTTCTCCGTGAAGCTTTCTTT.

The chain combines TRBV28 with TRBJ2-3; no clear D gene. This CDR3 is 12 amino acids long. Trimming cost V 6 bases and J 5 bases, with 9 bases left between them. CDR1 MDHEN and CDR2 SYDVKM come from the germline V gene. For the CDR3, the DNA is TGTGCCAGCAGCTCCGGAGTAGATACGCAGTATTTT. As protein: CASSSGVDTQYF. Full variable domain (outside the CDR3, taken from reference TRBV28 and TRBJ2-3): DVKVTQSSRYLVKRTGEKVFLECVQDMDHENMFWYRQDPGLGLRLIYFSYDVKMKEKGDIPEGYSVSREKKERFSLILESASTNQTSMYLCASSSGVDTQYFGPGTRLTVL.